These T cell receptor beta chains were read from a single sample in a study of blood T cells in healthy people across ages. TCRdb reprocessed the 5' RACE reads via MiXCR and lists one record per CDR3 protein. Counted here are approximately 800,000 distinct CDR3 sequences, more than 20% occurring once; the ten biggest clones make up under 4.5%. This same sample was also taken into another study, of T cells of mothers and their children.

The sequenced material came from blood. The receptors were sampled from a boy aged 10-17 years in good health. Each CDR3 is given with its conserved first and last residue. Fields, in order: J gene, D gene, clone size, V gene, CDR3 DNA, CDR3 protein. D genes are given only for firm matches. Size is omitted from some rows. Given values are once, few, many or a class for expanded clones.

>TRBJ2-5|TRBD2|NA|TRBV15
TGTGCCACCAGCACATCACCGGGACTACTAAAAGAGACCCAGTACTTC
CATSTSPGLLKETQYF
>TRBJ2-7|TRBD1|NA|TRBV6-5
TGTGCCAGCAGTTACCAGGACAGGGCCTACGAGCAGTACTTC
CASSYQDRAYEQYF
>TRBJ2-7|NA|once|TRBV4-2
TGTGCCAGCAGCCAACTGGGACCCAGCAACGAGCAGTACTTC
CASSQLGPSNEQYF
>TRBJ2-5|NA|NA|TRBV5-1
TGCGCCAGCATCAGGATTTTGTACTTC
CASIRILYF
>TRBJ1-5|TRBD1|few|TRBV12-3/TRBV12-4
TGTGCCAGCAGGATCAGGGGAACAGGGGTCAATCAGCCCCAGCATTTT
CASRIRGTGVNQPQHF
>TRBJ2-3|TRBD2|few|TRBV18
TGTGCCAGCTCACCACCGATTCCAGCGGGAGGGGCAGATACGCAGTATTTT
CASSPPIPAGGADTQYF
>TRBJ2-7|TRBD2|few|TRBV29-1
TGCAGCGTTGAAAACGGAGCGGGGGACGAGCAGTACTTC
CSVENGAGDEQYF
>TRBJ1-2|TRBD1|NA|TRBV29-1
TGCAGCGTTATAACAGGGGATGGCTACACCTTC
CSVITGDGYTF
>TRBJ2-7|TRBD1|few|TRBV29-1
TGCAGCGTTGACAACAGGGGGGACTCCTACGAGCAGTACTTC
CSVDNRGDSYEQYF
>TRBJ1-4|NA|NA|TRBV12-3/TRBV12-4
TGTGCCAGCAGTTTCTCACCGGGTAATGAAAAACTGTTTTTT
CASSFSPGNEKLFF
>TRBJ2-7|TRBD1|few|TRBV7-8
TGTGCCAGCAGCGCCTCGGGACAGGGACTCTACGAGCAGTACTTC
CASSASGQGLYEQYF
>TRBJ2-5|NA|NA|TRBV21-1
TGTGCCAGCAGCAAGACAGGAAATTGGGGAGAGACCCAGTACTTC
CASSKTGNWGETQYF
>TRBJ1-1|NA|NA|TRBV3-1
TGTGCCAGCAGCGTATCGGTACAGGGAAACTACCAAAGGAACACTGAAGCTTTCTTT
CASSVSVQGNYQRNTEAFF
>TRBJ2-1|TRBD2|NA|TRBV7-2
TGTGCCAGCAGCTCAGGGACTAGATACAATGAGCAGTTCTTC
CASSSGTRYNEQFF
>TRBJ1-2|NA|NA|TRBV7-2
TGTGCCAGCAGCTTTAAAAGCCTCGGGACAATGGATGGCTACACCTTC
CASSFKSLGTMDGYTF
>TRBJ2-3|NA|NA|TRBV5-6
TGTGCCAGCAGCTTAAGTCCCGGGACGCTCAGAGCTACGCAGTATTTT
CASSLSPGTLRATQYF
>TRBJ1-1|NA|few|TRBV28
TGTGCCAGCGCGATTGACAGCCATGAAGCTTTCTTT
CASAIDSHEAFF
>TRBJ2-7|NA|few|TRBV2
TGTGCCAGCAGTGAAGCCTTGGGACGGTCCTACGAGCAGTACTTC
CASSEALGRSYEQYF
>TRBJ2-7|TRBD1|NA|TRBV11-1
TGTGCCAGCAGCCGTGGACAGGGAAAAACTTCCTACGAGCAGTACTTC
CASSRGQGKTSYEQYF
>TRBJ2-7|TRBD2|NA|TRBV24-1
TGTGCCACCAAACGGGCCGGGAGGGACCCCTACGAGCAGTACTTC
CATKRAGRDPYEQYF
>TRBJ1-2|NA|few|TRBV29-1
TGCAGCACCGTGGAGGGCCCTAACTATGGCTACACCTTC
CSTVEGPNYGYTF
>TRBJ1-1|NA|NA|TRBV6-1
TGTGCCAGCCGCGACGCGGAACGGGGCGACACTGAAGCTTTCTTT
CASRDAERGDTEAFF
>TRBJ2-5|NA|few|TRBV12-3/TRBV12-4
TGTGCCAGCATGATAGTGGGAGAGACCCAGTACTTC
CASMIVGETQYF
>TRBJ2-5|NA|many|TRBV6-6
TGTGCCAGCAGTTACTCGTCAGGCCAAGAGACCCAGTACTTC
CASSYSSGQETQYF
>TRBJ1-1|NA|NA|TRBV9
TGTGCCAGCAGCCAGAGAGGCGGTCGTTCAGCTTTCTTT
CASSQRGGRSAFF
>TRBJ2-7|NA|NA|TRBV5-4
TGTGCCAGCAGCTTGGGACGGACGTTAGTCTCCTACGAGCAGTACTTC
CASSLGRTLVSYEQYF
>TRBJ2-3|TRBD1|NA|TRBV2
TGTGCCAGCAGTCAGGACAGGGGTTCACTCACAGATACGCAGTATTTT
CASSQDRGSLTDTQYF
>TRBJ1-5|NA|NA|TRBV28
TGTGCCAGCATCAAACAGGGTTTTCAGCCCCAGCATTTT
CASIKQGFQPQHF
>TRBJ2-3|NA|NA|TRBV7-2
TGTGCCAGCAGCCAGGGGGGGGGTTATGGAGATACGCAGTATTTT
CASSQGGGYGDTQYF
>TRBJ2-3|TRBD2|few|TRBV4-3
TGCGCCAGCAGCCAAGGGGCAGCGGGGAGTACGCAGTATTTT
CASSQGAAGSTQYF
>TRBJ2-1|NA|NA|TRBV7-2
TGTGCCAGCAGCTTAAGTAGCGTCAATGAGCAGTTCTTC
CASSLSSVNEQFF
>TRBJ2-7|TRBD2|few|TRBV14
TGTGCCAGCAGCCCGGGACTAGCGGGAGGGCTACCCGAGCAGTACTTC
CASSPGLAGGLPEQYF
>TRBJ1-4|NA|few|TRBV11-2
TGTGCCAGCAGCGACCAACAGGATTTGGATGAAAAACTGTTTTTT
CASSDQQDLDEKLFF
>TRBJ2-7|TRBD1|once|TRBV12-3/TRBV12-4
TGTGCCAGCACCGAGAGGGACAGATCCTACGAGCAGTACTTC
CASTERDRSYEQYF
>TRBJ2-3|TRBD2|few|TRBV28
TGTGCCAGCAGTCGGCGACTAGCGGGAGTAGATTCGGATACGCAGTATTTT
CASSRRLAGVDSDTQYF
>TRBJ1-1|NA|few|TRBV19
TGTGCCAGTAGTAGCGGGACCGACCTCGAAGCTTTCTTT
CASSSGTDLEAFF
>TRBJ2-1|NA|NA|TRBV12-3/TRBV12-4
TGTGCCAGCAGTTTAGCGCCGGGACTGTTCAGCAATGAGCAGTTCTTC
CASSLAPGLFSNEQFF
>TRBJ1-1|TRBD1|NA|TRBV7-8
TGTGCCAGCAGCTCGAGACAGGGAAGGGACACTGAAGCTTTCTTT
CASSSRQGRDTEAFF
>TRBJ2-7|NA|NA|TRBV6-2/TRBV6-3
TGTGCCAGCGCTTCGAGACAAGTCCGATCTTACGAGCAGTACTTC
CASASRQVRSYEQYF
>TRBJ2-5|NA|NA|TRBV6-2/TRBV6-3
TGTGCCAGCAGATTACGACTCAGGCAAGAGACCCAGTACTTC
CASRLRLRQETQYF
>TRBJ1-4|NA|NA|TRBV3-1
TGTGCCAGCAGCCAAGATGATGGCGGGAGCCGTAATGAAAAACTGTTTTTT
CASSQDDGGSRNEKLFF
>TRBJ1-2|TRBD1|few|TRBV6-6
TGTGCCAGCAGTTACTCGGGACAGTACTATGGCTACACCTTC
CASSYSGQYYGYTF
>TRBJ2-7|NA|few|TRBV28
TGTGCCAGCAGTCTAGTTTTGGGTGAGCAGTACTTC
CASSLVLGEQYF
>TRBJ2-3|NA|few|TRBV30
TGTGCCTGGACCCAGGACGCTAGCACAGATACGCAGTATTTT
CAWTQDASTDTQYF
>TRBJ2-7|NA|NA|TRBV20-1
TGCAGTGCTAGAAATGTCGATAGCTACGAGCAGTACTTC
CSARNVDSYEQYF